One and the same sample provided the 20 T cell receptor beta chains below, sequenced in a study of radiation and T cells in renal cell carcinoma. The assay was immunoSEQ multiplex PCR, and TCRdb's table has in-frame clones only and misses some. The sample holds tens of thousands of clones, just over 85% seen once. Time point indicated: blood 2 weeks post-SBRT. Sample treatment: 15 Gy SBRT to primary tumor, nephrectomy 4 weeks later. Sequencing was performed on blood, taken from a patient whose treatment included radiotherapy and nephrectomy. These receptors originate from a woman aged 45 to 65 with renal cell carcinoma.

This rearrangement joins TRBV29-1 to TRBJ2-7; 9 nucleotides match TRBD1. Germline V gene data show CDR1 as SQVTM and CDR2 as ANQGSEA. The CDR3 runs to 13 residues. The V segment lost 6 bases and the J segment 5 bases; nucleotides outside the gene matches: 8. The CDR3 nucleotides read TGCAGCGTCGTTGACAGGGGGGATAACGAGCAGTACTTC. It translates to CSVVDRGDNEQYF.

The chain is built from TRBV9 and TRBJ2-2, with D uncertain. Germline CDR1 is SGDLS and CDR2 is YYNGEE. The CDR3 loop spans 15 amino acids. The V gene lost 4 bases and the J gene lost 7 bases, with 17 bases spanning the gap. CDR3: CASSLSQRASGELFF. The CDR3 bases are TGTGCCAGCAGCCTTTCCCAAAGGGCGAGCGGGGAGCTGTTTTTT.

To note about this clone: The junction differs from germline at one of its ends, possibly a read error. The J gene is TRBJ2-7, the V gene TRBV7-2; TRBD1 agrees at 7 bases. Looked up from germline, CDR1 is SGHTA and CDR2 is FQGNSA. The CDR3 length is 16 residues. CDR3 protein: CASSVASGQVTYEQYF. The CDR3 DNA sequence: TGTGCCAGCAGCGTAGCCTCTGGACAGGTTACCTACGAGCAGTACTTC.

Here the CDR3 reads CASSLGSEGYNEQFF. The DNA of the CDR3 is TGCGCCAGCAGCCTAGGGTCAGAGGGGTACAATGAGCAGTTCTTC. This chain uses TRBV4-3 with TRBJ2-1; either TRBD1 or TRBD2 may fit D (5 bases each). This CDR3 is built from 15 residues. The V gene's germline CDR1 is LGHNA and CDR2 YSLEER. With 4 bases removed from V and 4 bases from J, the gap between germline ends came to 14 bases.

This chain links TRBV28 with TRBJ1-5; 7 nucleotides agree with TRBD1. The CDR3 loop spans 16 amino acids. The ends lost 5 bases at V and 0 bases at J; junction bases unmatched: 7. Germline V gene data show CDR1 as MDHEN and CDR2 as SYDVKM. The CDR3 DNA follows: TGTGCCAGCAGTCTTTCCAGGGGGTATAGCAATCAGCCCCAGCATTTT. Residues: CASSLSRGYSNQPQHF.

This clone appeared a few times. This chain joins TRBV4-2 and TRBJ2-2, with D possibly TRBD1 on 5 matching bases. Trimming stripped 1 base from V and 3 bases from J, with 12 bases between. From germline, CDR1 is LGHNA and CDR2 YNFKEQ. CDR3 length equals 16 residues. CDR3 nucleotides: TGTGCCAGCAGCCAAGCGCAGGGTGAGGACACCGGGGAGCTGTTTTTT. This codes for CASSQAQGEDTGELFF.

The chain joins TRBV21-1 to TRBJ2-3. TRBV21-1 is assigned pseudogene status. CDR3 length: 13 residues. The CDR3: CASSKGVRDTQYF. The CDR3 bases are TGTGCCAGCAGCAAGGGGGTCAGAGATACGCAGTATTTT.

The chain recombines TRBV20-1 with TRBJ2-7; tentatively, D is TRBD2 (5 bases). Germline V gives CDR1 DFQATT, CDR2 SNEGSKA (reference sequence). The CDR3 runs to 11 residues. Trimming left V 5 bases short and J 6 bases short, with 11 bases between. The chain's CDR3 is CSALRLAEQYF. CDR3 coding DNA: TGCAGTGCTCTGAGGCTAGCCGAGCAGTACTTC.

The chain combines TRBV7-2 with TRBJ1-6; 8 nucleotides match TRBD1. V gave up 2 bases and J gave up 9 bases; unmatched junction bases: 15. Germline lookup yields CDR1 SGHTA and CDR2 FQGNSA. The CDR3 spans 18 residues. DNA for the CDR3: TGTGCCAGCAGCTTAAGGGGGATTAGACAGGGGACAATTTCACCCCTCCACTTT. Its translation: CASSLRGIRQGTISPLHF.

V is TRBV5-1 and J is TRBJ2-3; TRBD2 matches at 11 bases. V trimming: 3 bases; J trimming: 0 bases; junction bases outside the gene matches: 6. This CDR3 comprises 17 residues. Germline CDR1 reads SGHRS; CDR2 reads YFSETQ. The CDR3 here is CASSWSLAGGSTDTQYF. The CDR3 DNA reads TGCGCCAGCAGCTGGTCCTTAGCGGGAGGGAGCACAGATACGCAGTATTTT.

The CDR3, as DNA: TGCAGTGCTGAGCGGGAGCAGTACTTC. Protein: CSAEREQYF. V is TRBV20-1 and J is TRBJ2-7, with D tentatively TRBD2 (5 bases). Looked up from germline, CDR1 is DFQATT and CDR2 is SNEGSKA (reference sequence). V lost 5 bases to trimming and J lost 7 bases, with 6 bases between them. The CDR3 consists of 9 residues.

The V and J genes are TRBV30 and TRBJ2-1; no definite D call. V lost 3 bases and J 15 bases, leaving 27 bases between the germline ends. The CDR3 totals 15 residues. Germline values: CDR1 GTSNPN, CDR2 SVGIG (reference sequence). The chain's CDR3 is CAWSGYDSGHPGRFF. The CDR3 DNA follows: TGTGCCTGGAGCGGATATGACTCTGGGCACCCTGGTCGGTTCTTC.

The genes are TRBV27 and TRBJ2-2; the D gene is possibly TRBD2 (5 bases). CDR3 length: 16 amino acids. Germline assignment: CDR1 MNHEY and CDR2 SMNVEV (reference sequence). Trimming shortened V by 0 bases and J by 3 bases, and 11 bases separated the two germline ends. CDR3 residues: CASSLSAVLDTGELFF. The CDR3 DNA sequence: TGTGCCAGCAGTTTATCGGCCGTACTAGACACCGGGGAGCTGTTTTTT.

The J gene is TRBJ2-1, the V gene TRBV27; D might be TRBD1 or TRBD2, each matching 5 bases. The germline gives CDR1 MNHEY, CDR2 SMNVEV (reference sequence). CDR3 length: 14 amino acids. The ends were cut back, 2 bases at V and 7 bases at J, with 12 bases in the middle. CDR3 bases: TGTGCCAGCAGTTTAGGGACCCCCGGGAATGAGCAGTTCTTC. This encodes CASSLGTPGNEQFF.

The chain combines TRBV2 with TRBJ1-1, with TRBD1 identical over 10 bases. The CDR3 is 14 residues long. J lost 4 bases, V lost 6 bases, and 5 bases had no gene match. Germline CDR1 is SNHLY and CDR2 is FYNNEI. The CDR3 spells CASRRTGGATEAFF. In DNA, the CDR3 is TGTGCCAGCAGGAGGACAGGGGGGGCCACTGAAGCTTTCTTT.

This rearrangement joins TRBV11-3 to TRBJ2-5, with TRBD2 matching over 8 bases. The CDR3 length is 13 residues. Germline CDR1 reads SGHNT; CDR2 reads YENEEA. J gave up 11 bases and V 5 bases, and 10 bases lay outside the gene matches. The CDR3 sequence is CASSEAGVGAQYF. CDR3 coding DNA: TGTGCCAGCAGCGAAGCGGGAGTCGGAGCGCAGTACTTC.

The J gene is TRBJ1-6, the V gene TRBV2; no clear D. Germline V CDR1 and CDR2: SNHLY, FYNNEI. The CDR3 is 12 residues long. With 8 bases removed from V and 10 bases from J, the gap between germline ends came to 12 bases. CDR3 protein: CASRAPDSPLHF. In DNA, the CDR3 is TGTGCCAGCCGGGCCCCGGACTCACCCCTCCACTTT.

V is TRBV30 and J is TRBJ2-3; D is unclear. CDR3 size: 12 residues. Between the trimmed V and J ends, which lost 1 base and 0 bases, there was a span of 2 bases. The germline CDR1 and CDR2 sequences are GTSNPN and SVGIG (reference sequence). CDR3 bases: TGTGCCTGGAGTGAAAGCACAGATACGCAGTATTTT. It yields the protein CAWSESTDTQYF.

The J gene is TRBJ2-1, the V gene TRBV14; D is uncertain. V lost 1 base and J 7 bases, leaving 11 bases between the germline ends. Germline CDR1 reads SGHDN; CDR2 reads FVKESK. This CDR3 is built from 14 residues. The CDR3 DNA follows: TGTGCCAGCAGCCAAGGAAACAGCTTAAATGAGCAGTTCTTC. It codes for CASSQGNSLNEQFF.

The rearrangement uses TRBV29-1 and TRBJ2-1; D tentatively reads TRBD1 or TRBD2 (6 bases each). The germline gives CDR1 SQVTM, CDR2 ANQGSEA. Trimming took off 8 bases at V and 1 base at J, with 18 bases between the two ends. The CDR3 runs to 15 residues. CDR3 in amino acids: CSLRGAGPSYNEQFF. For the CDR3, the DNA is TGCAGCCTGAGGGGGGCAGGCCCATCCTACAATGAGCAGTTCTTC.